This T cell receptor (beta chain) is drawn from a study of cytomegalovirus exposure and HLA in healthy donors. Notes on this clone: What it binds is unknown.

It was with 60 Vbeta and 13 Jbeta primers that the PCR ran. TCRdb's copy holds only in-frame clones and misses some; the assay was immunoSEQ multiplex PCR. The sample carries 100,000 to 150,000 clones, over 70% recorded once. Broader study findings: Common viral pathogens (according to a later analysis) appeared linked to several of the most significant clusters. When analyzed later, a missense DCLRE1C variant was found to be linked to TCR beta V- and J-gene trimming.

The sequenced sample was PBMCs. The sequence was collected from a man aged 18 to 35 in good health and CMV-seropositive.

The CDR3 region is CASSEQGGGAGGYTF. The CDR3 nucleotides read TGTGCCAGCAGTGAACAAGGCGGGGGCGCGGGCGGCTACACCTTC. The chain uses TRBV6-1 and TRBJ1-2; D may be TRBD1 (6 bases). Germline loops: CDR1 MNHNS, CDR2 SASEGT. The CDR3 has 15 residues. Trimming stripped 2 bases from V and 8 bases from J, with 18 bases between.